Sequencing of this T cell receptor (beta chain) was carried out in a study of T cell changes during pregnancy in multiple sclerosis. Sequenced by immunoSEQ multiplex PCR; TCRdb stores in-frame clones only, minus some. The sample yields 45,000 to 75,000 clones, roughly 92% seen once. Trimming left V 8 bases short and J 5 bases short, with 12 bases between. This CDR3 has 12 amino acids. Germline V gene sequence: CDR1 SGHVS, CDR2 FQNEAQ. This chain connects TRBV7-8 to TRBJ1-2, with D maybe TRBD1 (5 bases). Sequences were derived from peripheral blood, sampled in the first trimester of pregnancy. The clonotype originates from a female donor with multiple sclerosis, enrolled in a pregnancy study. CDR3 sequence reads: CASWQGTYGYTF. The CDR3 DNA reads as TGTGCCAGCTGGCAGGGAACTTATGGCTACACCTTC.